What follows are 25 T cell receptor beta chains derived from one specimen sequenced in a study of tissue T cells after allogeneic stem cell transplantation. Time point specified: mouse harvest day 14 after allogeneic transplant. Each mouse received 10^7 T-cell-depleted marrow cells plus 10^6 splenic CD5+ T cells by tail vein. TCRdb's table, derived via immunoSEQ multiplex PCR, lists solely in-frame clones and lacks some. The sample consists of more than 4,000 clones, 45% of them appearing once. Material: gut tissue. Receptors originate from a female BALB/c mouse given C57BL/6 T cells with graft-versus-host disease after an allogeneic hematopoietic cell transplant.

About this clone itself: Gene names follow the mouse nomenclature. Read sequence stops 1 residue before the CDR3 end, and the germline J gene provides the missing end. V usage is TRBV3 and J usage is TRBJ2-5, with 7 bases aligning to TRBD1. Germline V gives CDR1 SNHLY, CDR2 FYNGKV (reference sequence). The CDR3 runs to 12 residues. The V gene end was trimmed by 5 bases and the J gene end by 8 bases; junction bases not matched to a gene: 4. CDR3 loop: CASSHRGGTQYF. The DNA read from the CDR3 is TGTGCCAGCAGCCACAGGGGCGGCACCCAGTAC.

In this sample, this clone is medium-sized (0.01 to 0.1%). The germline and genes are mouse ones. The read ends 1 residue shy of where the CDR3 ends; the end is completed using the germline J gene. This chain uses TRBV13-3 with TRBJ2-2; TRBD1 might be the D (6 bases). Germline-derived CDR1 and CDR2 are NNHDY and SYVADS. The CDR3 length is 14 residues. Trimming removed 4 bases from V and 4 bases from J, with 11 bases in between. The CDR3 protein is CASSPRGVTGQLYF. The covered CDR3 bases are TGTGCCAGCAGTCCCAGGGGAGTCACCGGGCAGCTCTAC.

Concerning this clone: Mouse names are used for the genes. With the read ending 1 residue before the CDR3 end, the germline J gene is used to fill in that end. This rearrangement joins TRBV26 to TRBJ2-3, with D tentatively TRBD1 or TRBD2 (5 bases each). V was cut by 2 bases and J by 0 bases, with 6 bases left in between. CDR3 length equals 14 residues. Germline-derived CDR1 and CDR2 are KGHPV and FQNQEV (reference sequence). The sequenced part of the CDR3 DNA is TGTGCCAGCAGTCTGGGGGCGAGTGCAGAAACGCTGTAT. Protein sequence: CASSLGASAETLY. The CDR3 in its entirety is CASSLGASAETLYF.

This clone is deemed large. The gene names here belong to mouse. The CDR3 end falls 1 residue outside the read, so it is completed with the germline J gene. The gene calls are TRBV12-1 and TRBJ2-7; D is possibly TRBD1 or TRBD2 (5 bases each). The CDR3 runs 12 residues. Germline assignment: CDR1 SGHSN and CDR2 HYEKVE. V gave up 1 base and J gave up 9 bases, with 12 bases separating them. The sequenced part of the CDR3 DNA is TGTGCCAGCTCTCTGGCGGGGCCTGGACAGTAC. It specifies CASSLAGPGQY. The full CDR3 reads CASSLAGPGQYF.

This clone was found a few times. The gene symbols are mouse symbols. The read ends 1 residue early relative to the CDR3; the germline J gene fills the gap. This chain uses TRBV3 with TRBJ2-7; possibly TRBD2 for D (6 bases). CDR1 and CDR2 from the germline V gene are SNHLY and FYNGKV (reference sequence). V was clipped by 5 bases and J by 4 bases, with 9 bases between them. The CDR3 is 12 residues long. CDR3 residues: CASSGDSYEQYF. CDR3 DNA (partial): TGTGCCAGCAGCGGGGACTCTTATGAACAGTAC.

As to this clone: Gene names are the mouse ones. The read falls 1 residue short of the CDR3 end, and the missing part is taken from the germline J gene. The V call is TRBV3, the J call TRBJ2-2; TRBD2 aligns across 11 bases. With 5 bases clipped from V and 1 base from J, the junction kept 0 bases outside the gene matches. Per germline, CDR1 SNHLY and CDR2 FYNGKV (reference sequence). The CDR3 extends over 15 amino acids. CDR3 sequence reads: CASSGLGGNTGQLYF. Partial CDR3 DNA: TGTGCCAGCAGCGGACTGGGGGGAAACACCGGGCAGCTCTAC. The whole variable domain, remainder taken from reference TRBV3 and TRBJ2-2, is GPKVLQIPSHQIIDMGQMVTLNCDPVSNHLYFYWYKQILGQQMEFLVNFYNGKVMEKSKLFKDQFSVERPDGSYFTLKIQPTALEDSAVYFCASSGLGGNTGQLYFGEGSKLTVL.

With respect to this clone: All gene names here are mouse names. Read sequence stops 1 residue before the CDR3 end, and the germline J gene provides the missing end. This rearrangement joins TRBV3 to TRBJ2-1; TRBD1 or TRBD2 may be the D gene (5 bases each). V was shortened by 1 base and J by 7 bases, with 5 bases between the two germline ends. The CDR3 totals 12 residues. Germline CDR1 reads SNHLY; CDR2 reads FYNGKV (reference sequence). This chain's CDR3 is CASSLGGAEQFF. The CDR3 bases that were read are TGTGCCAGCAGCTTAGGGGGGGCTGAGCAGTTC.

The table lists this clone with a few counts. Germline and genes here are mouse. The read halts 1 residue ahead of the CDR3 end, with the missing end drawn from the germline J gene. The chain carries TRBV13-2 and TRBJ1-3; D is unclear. The V gene's germline CDR1 is NNHNN and CDR2 SYGAGS (reference sequence). V lost 2 bases and J 0 bases, leaving 6 bases between the germline ends. This CDR3 is built from 14 residues. The CDR3 DNA, read in part, is TGTGCCAGCGGTGAACAAAATTCTGGAAATACGCTCTAT. It translates to CASGEQNSGNTLY. From start to end, the CDR3 is CASGEQNSGNTLYF.

This clone was picked up one time. Germline and genes here are mouse. The read stops 1 residue short of the end of the CDR3; the missing end is completed from the germline J gene. The chain combines TRBV5 with TRBJ1-4; D call uncertain. Germline CDR1 and CDR2: LGHNA and YNLKQL (reference sequence). The CDR3 spans 14 residues. V was pared by 0 bases and J by 2 bases, with 4 bases between. CDR3 DNA (partial): TGTGCCAGCAGCCAAGACGGGTCCAACGAAAGATTATTT. As protein: CASSQDGSNERLF. The whole CDR3 protein reads CASSQDGSNERLFF.

A remark on this clone: The genes are named according to mouse. The read halts 1 residue ahead of the CDR3 end, with the missing end drawn from the germline J gene. The chain has TRBV12-2 and TRBJ2-3; D perhaps matches TRBD1 (7 bases). Trimming shortened V by 2 bases and J by 3 bases, and 11 bases separated the two germline ends. Per the germline V gene, CDR1 is SGHLS and CDR2 is HYDKME. The CDR3 loop spans 14 amino acids. CDR3: CASSRGGGAETLYF. CDR3 DNA (partial): TGTGCCAGCTCTCGAGGGGGCGGAGCAGAAACGCTGTAT.

On this clone itself: The genes and germline here are from mouse. The read is 1 residue too short to cover the CDR3 end, so that end is filled in from the germline J gene. The V and J genes are TRBV13-1 and TRBJ2-2; 8 nucleotides match TRBD2. With V trimmed by 1 base and J by 7 bases, 3 bases remained unmatched. This CDR3 contains 14 residues. CDR1 is NSHNY and CDR2 is SYGAGN in the germline V gene. CDR3 bases read: TGTGCCAGCAGTGATCTGGGGGGCAGCGGGCAGCTCTAC. Translation gives CASSDLGGSGQLY. The entire CDR3 sequence reads CASSDLGGSGQLYF.

About this clone: One end of the junction is discordant with germline, which a read error may explain. These gene names are mouse names. The read gets to within 1 residue of the CDR3 end, and the germline J gene fills in the rest. This chain connects TRBV2 to TRBJ1-2; the match to TRBD1 covers 10 bases. The CDR3 runs 15 residues. CDR1 LGHNA and CDR2 YSYQKL come from the germline V gene. CDR3 DNA, as far as it was read: TGTGTCAGCAGCCAAGCCGGGACAGGGGACTCCGACTACACC. Protein product: CVSSQAGTGDSDYT. The whole CDR3 protein reads CVSSQAGTGDSDYTF.

For this clone: The gene names given are mouse names. The read terminates 1 residue ahead of where the CDR3 ends, so the germline J gene completes it. The rearrangement uses TRBV26 and TRBJ2-1, with TRBD1 as a possible D gene (6 bases). The germline gives CDR1 KGHPV, CDR2 FQNQEV (reference sequence). The CDR3 is 13 residues long. V was clipped by 8 bases and J by 2 bases, with 10 bases between them. CDR3 DNA (partial): TGTGCCAGCTACAGGGTTGACTATGCTGAGCAGTTC. Amino acids: CASYRVDYAEQF. The CDR3 as a whole reads CASYRVDYAEQFF.

About this clone itself: The listed genes are named as in mouse. The CDR3 is cut off 1 residue early in the read; its end comes from the germline J gene. The gene calls are TRBV1 and TRBJ2-5, with 10 nucleotides matching TRBD2. The CDR3 has 14 amino acids. In germline, CDR1 is NSQYPW, CDR2 LRSPGD (reference sequence). J lost 6 bases, V lost 3 bases, and 3 bases had no gene match. CDR3 in amino acids: CTCSAPGGADTQYF. Incomplete CDR3 DNA: TGCACCTGCAGTGCTCCTGGGGGGGCTGACACCCAGTAC. Drawing the rest from reference TRBV1 and TRBJ2-5, the complete variable domain is VTLLEQNPRWRLVPRGQAVNLRCILKNSQYPWMSWYQQDLQKQLQWLFTLRSPGDKEVKSLPGADYLATRVTDTELRLQVANMSQGRTLYCTCSAPGGADTQYFGPGTRLLVL.

Worth noting for this clone: Gene names are mouse gene names. CDR3 bases read: TGCTCCAGCAGCCCTACAGCAAACACAGAAGTCTTC. It translates to CSSSPTANTEVF. The CDR3 as a whole reads CSSSPTANTEVFF. This chain uses TRBV23 with TRBJ1-1; TRBD1 is the table's D call, not checked against the DNA. Read data end 1 residue before the CDR3 end; the end is taken from the germline J gene. The CDR3 has 13 residues. Germline-derived CDR1 and CDR2 are KGHTA and FQNQQP.

In regard to this clone: Here the gene names and germline are mouse. The read ends 1 residue early relative to the CDR3; the germline J gene fills the gap. V and J are TRBV13-2 and TRBJ2-5; unclear D gene. The CDR3 totals 13 residues. CDR1 is NNHNN, CDR2 SYGAGS, per germline (reference sequence). V was pared by 0 bases and J by 6 bases, with 8 bases between. The CDR3 bases that were read are TGTGCCAGCGGTGATGCACAGCTGGACACCCAGTAC. It is translated as CASGDAQLDTQY. The CDR3 in its entirety is CASGDAQLDTQYF.

Turning to this clone: Gene names are the mouse ones. The CDR3 end falls 1 residue outside the read, so it is completed with the germline J gene. The chain recombines TRBV26 with TRBJ1-3; D not resolved. The CDR3 extends over 13 amino acids. Deletions cut 4 bases from V and 0 bases from J, with 4 bases between. From germline, CDR1 is KGHPV and CDR2 FQNQEV (reference sequence). This CDR3 is CASSQASGNTLYF. CDR3 DNA (partial): TGTGCCAGCAGTCAGGCTTCTGGAAATACGCTCTAT.

As regards this clone: The gene names here belong to mouse. Read data end 1 residue before the CDR3 end; the end is taken from the germline J gene. J is TRBJ2-4 and V is TRBV13-2; D might be TRBD2 (5 bases). V dropped 2 bases and J dropped 0 bases, with 13 bases sitting between them. CDR3 length: 16 amino acids. Germline CDR1 is NNHNN and CDR2 is SYGAGS (reference sequence). The CDR3 bases that were read are TGTGCCAGCGGTGAAGAGCTGGGCGGGAGTCAAAACACCTTGTAC. Translating gives CASGEELGGSQNTLY. The full CDR3 reads CASGEELGGSQNTLYF.

In the case of this clone: The gene names given are mouse names. The CDR3 sequence is CASSRQQDTQYF. The sequenced CDR3 bases are TGTGCCAGCAGTCGACAACAAGACACCCAGTAC. The chain carries TRBV26 and TRBJ2-5; D not resolved. The read halts 1 residue ahead of the CDR3 end, with the missing end drawn from the germline J gene. With 4 bases removed from V and 3 bases from J, the gap between germline ends came to 5 bases. Germline V gene data show CDR1 as KGHPV and CDR2 as FQNQEV (reference sequence). The CDR3 loop spans 12 amino acids. Variable domain in full (rest from reference TRBV26 and TRBJ2-5): NSKVIQTPRYLVKGQGQKAKMRCIPEKGHPVVFWYQQNKNNEFKFLINFQNQEVLQQIDMTEKRFSAECPSNSPCSLEIQSSEAGDSALYLCASSRQQDTQYFGPGTRLLVL.

In regard to this clone: Mouse gene names apply. The read ends 1 residue before the CDR3 terminus; that terminus is restored from the germline J gene. This chain joins TRBV12-2 and TRBJ2-3; D is possibly TRBD1 or TRBD2 (5 bases each). Germline loops: CDR1 SGHLS, CDR2 HYDKME. With 1 base removed from V and 1 base from J, the gap between germline ends came to 11 bases. The CDR3 extends over 15 amino acids. Partial CDR3 DNA: TGTGCCAGCTCTCTGAGGGGCAGGGGTGCAGAAACGCTGTAT. This gives the protein CASSLRGRGAETLY. The complete CDR3 sequence is CASSLRGRGAETLYF.

With regard to this clone: Germline and genes here are mouse. The read is 1 residue too short to cover the CDR3 end, so that end is filled in from the germline J gene. This chain connects TRBV3 to TRBJ1-1, with TRBD1 matching 10 bases. J gave up 3 bases and V 0 bases, and 4 bases lay outside the gene matches. Germline lookup yields CDR1 SNHLY and CDR2 FYNGKV (reference sequence). This CDR3 has 16 amino acids. CDR3 DNA (partial): TGTGCCAGCAGCTTAGCGGGACAGGGGTGGGACACAGAAGTCTTC. As protein: CASSLAGQGWDTEVF. The complete CDR3 reads CASSLAGQGWDTEVFF.

On this clone itself: Any gene name here is a mouse gene name. The read ends 1 residue before the CDR3 terminus; that terminus is restored from the germline J gene. The V call is TRBV4, the J call TRBJ1-2, with D perhaps matching TRBD1 (6 bases). This CDR3 is built from 14 residues. Germline lookup yields CDR1 LGHDT and CDR2 YNNKQL (reference sequence). The CDR3 loop is CAAVRDNANSDYTF. The covered CDR3 bases are TGTGCAGCAGTCCGGGACAATGCAAACTCCGACTACACC.

Concerning this clone: Genes and germline come from the mouse. The CDR3 end is not reached by the read, which stops 1 residue before it; the germline J gene fills it in. The chain employs TRBV3 and TRBJ2-7, with 8 bases lining up with TRBD2. The CDR3 consists of 14 residues. The germline V gene has CDR1 SNHLY and CDR2 FYNGKV (reference sequence). V dropped 1 base and J dropped 6; count of bases not matched to a gene: 5. The CDR3 loop is CASSLVGGALEQYF. The DNA read from the CDR3 is TGTGCCAGCAGCTTAGTGGGGGGGGCGCTTGAACAGTAC.

This clone was seen a few times. Gene labels here are mouse ones. From the germline J gene comes the end of the CDR3, since the read stops 1 residue before it. This chain links TRBV12-2 with TRBJ2-7; D is undetermined. The CDR3 has 11 amino acids. Per the germline V gene, CDR1 is SGHLS and CDR2 is HYDKME. V was pared by 4 bases and J by 5 bases, with 8 bases between. CDR3 DNA, as far as it was read: TGTGCCAGCTCCCTCGGGAATGAACAGTAC. Protein: CASSLGNEQY. In full, the CDR3 reads CASSLGNEQYF.

This clone is large by share. Genes and germline come from the mouse. Read sequence stops 1 residue before the CDR3 end, and the germline J gene provides the missing end. V and J are TRBV23 and TRBJ2-7; the listed D gene, TRBD2, was not tested against the DNA. From germline, CDR1 is KGHTA and CDR2 FQNQQP. The CDR3 is made up of 14 amino acids. The CDR3 is CSSRLRDWEYEQYF. The part of the CDR3 DNA that was read is TGCTCCAGCAGGCTCCGGGACTGGGAATATGAACAGTAC.